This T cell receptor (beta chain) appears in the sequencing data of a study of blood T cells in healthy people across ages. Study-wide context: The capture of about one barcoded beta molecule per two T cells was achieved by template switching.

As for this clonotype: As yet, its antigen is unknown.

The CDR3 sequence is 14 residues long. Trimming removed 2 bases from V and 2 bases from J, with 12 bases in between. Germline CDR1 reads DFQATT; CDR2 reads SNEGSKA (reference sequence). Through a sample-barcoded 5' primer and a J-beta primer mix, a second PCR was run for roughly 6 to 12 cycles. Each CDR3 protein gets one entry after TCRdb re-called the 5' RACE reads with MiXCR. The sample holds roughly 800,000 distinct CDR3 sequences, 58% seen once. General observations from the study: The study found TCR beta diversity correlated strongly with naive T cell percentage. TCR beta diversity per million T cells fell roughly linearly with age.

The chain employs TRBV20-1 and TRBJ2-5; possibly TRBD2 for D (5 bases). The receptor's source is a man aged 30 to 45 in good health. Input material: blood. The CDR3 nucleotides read TGCAGTGCTAGAAGAACGAGCGGACAAGAGACCCAGTACTTC. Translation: CSARRTSGQETQYF.